This passage covers 3 T cell receptor beta chains from one sample sequenced in a study of post-analysis software for immune sequencing data. Regarding the study as a whole: There were roughly 5 TRBV segments more frequent in patients than controls, and TRBV5-6, TRBV5-1 and TRBV20-1 were among them.

These TCRs are of unknown antigen specificity. Libraries were made from TCR beta cDNA, and they carried unique molecular identifiers. From the PCR reads, TCRdb called clonotypes with MiXCR, one entry per CDR3 protein. The profile shows some 690,000 distinct CDR3 sequences, 55% to 60% of them singletons. Sequencing was done on a sample of blood. Source of these receptors: a girl aged 2 to 10 with multiple sclerosis.

This clonotype is a singleton in its sample. The J gene is TRBJ1-5, the V gene TRBV6-6; D perhaps matches TRBD1 (5 bases). Germline CDR1 is MNHNY and CDR2 is SVGAGI (reference sequence). This CDR3 contains 16 residues. V was trimmed by 5 bases and J by 0 bases, leaving 14 bases between them. The CDR3 loop reads CASSAGTAYSNQPQHF. CDR3 in DNA: TGTGCCAGCAGTGCCGGGACGGCGTATAGCAATCAGCCCCAGCATTTT.

The chain employs TRBV5-1 and TRBJ2-5; D is possibly TRBD1 (6 bases). CDR3 length: 14 residues. Germline loops: CDR1 SGHRS, CDR2 YFSETQ. V was cut by 4 bases and J by 5 bases, with 15 bases left in between. As DNA, the CDR3 is TGCGCCAGCAGCACCCAAGGACAGTTGGAGACCCAGTACTTC. The encoded protein is CASSTQGQLETQYF.

The rearrangement joins TRBV5-6 to TRBJ2-7; D remains ambiguous. Germline CDR1 reads SGHDT; CDR2 reads YYEEEE. V lost 2 bases and J 2 bases, leaving 11 bases between the germline ends. The CDR3 is made up of 14 amino acids. CDR3 in DNA: TGTGCCAGCAGCTTAGACTCCGTCACCTACGAGCAGTACTTC. Amino acid sequence: CASSLDSVTYEQYF. The full variable domain, with the rest looked up from reference TRBV5-6 and TRBJ2-7, is DAGVTQSPTHLIKTRGQQVTLRCSPKSGHDTVSWYQQALGQGPQFIFQYYEEEERQRGNFPDRFSGHQFPNYSSELNVNALLLGDSALYLCASSLDSVTYEQYFGPGTRLTVT.